The 32 T cell receptor beta chains below were found in one sample sequenced in a study of T cells after posttransplantation cyclophosphamide. Sequencing was performed with immunoSEQ multiplex PCR; in TCRdb, only in-frame clones are kept and a portion is missing. The sample yields 20,000 to 25,000 clones, roughly 67% seen once. Sequenced: memory CD4+ T cells sorted from PBMCs. These receptors were obtained from a woman aged 55-75 years in good health, CMV-negative, and a related stem cell transplant donor.

This clone was counted only a few times. The chain couples TRBV18 to TRBJ2-7, with D maybe TRBD1 (6 bases). V lost 0 bases to trimming and J lost 10 bases, with 10 bases between them. The CDR3 sequence is 12 residues long. Germline values: CDR1 KGHSH, CDR2 LQKENI. The CDR3 DNA reads as TGTGCCAGCTCACCACCGCTAGGGGGTCAGTACTTC. Amino acid sequence: CASSPPLGGQYF.

V and J are TRBV29-1 and TRBJ2-7, with D maybe TRBD2 (5 bases). V was trimmed by 7 bases and J by 6 bases, leaving 13 bases between them. This CDR3 has 11 residues. The germline V gene has CDR1 SQVTM and CDR2 ANQGSEA. The CDR3 region has the DNA TGCAGCGGAGGGAGTAGGGTCGAGCAGTACTTC. Translating it yields CSGGSRVEQYF.

The CDR3 spells CASSQGLAGPKGKEQYF. The DNA for the CDR3 is TGCGCCAGCAGCCAGGGACTAGCGGGACCAAAGGGGAAAGAGCAGTACTTC. The chain recombines TRBV4-1 with TRBJ2-7, with 13 bases fitting TRBD2. The germline V gene has CDR1 MGHRA and CDR2 YSYEKL. The CDR3 is 17 residues long. V was clipped by 3 bases and J by 7 bases; unmatched bases: 12.

This chain joins TRBV11-1 and TRBJ1-6, with 7 bases fitting TRBD1. The CDR3 spans 13 residues. The ends lost 6 bases at V and 9 bases at J; junction bases unmatched: 5. The germline V gene encodes CDR1 SGHAT and CDR2 FQDESV (reference sequence). The CDR3 DNA reads as TGTGCCAGCAGTACAGGGGTGGGTTCACCCCTCCACTTT. It translates to CASSTGVGSPLHF.

In its sample, this clone was seen once. V usage is TRBV10-3 and J usage is TRBJ2-7; D is perhaps TRBD2 (5 bases). Germline values: CDR1 ENHRY, CDR2 SYGVKD. V was shortened by 6 bases and J by 5 bases, with 11 bases between the two germline ends. This CDR3 is 12 amino acids long. The CDR3 region has the DNA TGTGCCATCAGCCCTCGAGGGCACGAGCAGTACTTC. This encodes CAISPRGHEQYF.

This chain uses TRBV10-3 with TRBJ1-5, with a tentative D call TRBD1 (5 bases). Germline V CDR1 and CDR2: ENHRY, SYGVKD. The CDR3 length is 14 residues. V was pared by 3 bases and J by 3 bases, with 9 bases between. DNA of the CDR3: TGTGCCATCAGTGAAAGGGGCTACAATCAGCCCCAGCATTTT. Its translation is CAISERGYNQPQHF.

V usage is TRBV7-6 and J usage is TRBJ2-1; a possible D gene is TRBD2 (5 bases). CDR3 length: 16 residues. The germline CDR1 and CDR2 sequences are SGHVS and FNYEAQ. The V end was cut by 6 bases, the J end by 5 bases, with 20 bases between. In DNA, the CDR3 is TGTGCCAGCAGTCTAGAGGAGGCTCCAGATGACAATGAGCAGTTCTTC. This codes for CASSLEEAPDDNEQFF. The entire variable domain, with the rest obtained from reference TRBV7-6 and TRBJ2-1, is as follows: GAGVSQSPRYKVTKRGQDVALRCDPISGHVSLYWYRQALGQGPEFLTYFNYEAQQDKSGLPNDRFSAERPEGSISTLTIQRTEQRDSAMYRCASSLEEAPDDNEQFFGPGTRLTVL.

The chain uses TRBV11-2 and TRBJ2-7; D is perhaps TRBD2 (5 bases). CDR1 is SGHAT, CDR2 FQNNGV, per germline. Trimming took 5 bases from V and 7 from J, leaving 9 bases between them. This CDR3 is 11 amino acids long. The CDR3 DNA reads as TGTGCCAGCAGCCCCACGGGGGAGCAGTACTTC. Protein sequence: CASSPTGEQYF.

The V gene is TRBV28, the J gene TRBJ1-5; maybe TRBD1 (6 bases). This CDR3 is 16 amino acids long. Germline CDR1 reads MDHEN; CDR2 reads SYDVKM. The V end was cut by 1 base, the J end by 7 bases, with 17 bases between. The CDR3 nucleotides are TGTGCCAGCAGTTTATCCGGGGGGCGCGAGTCCCAGCCCCAGCATTTT. This sequence encodes CASSLSGGRESQPQHF.

The chain has TRBV7-2 and TRBJ2-1, with D possibly matching TRBD1 (6 bases). Trimming shortened V by 6 bases and J by 3 bases, and 15 bases separated the two germline ends. Looked up from germline, CDR1 is SGHTA and CDR2 is FQGNSA. This CDR3 region has 15 residues. CDR3 in DNA: TGTGCCAGCAGGCGTACATCAGGGGACTACAATGAGCAGTTCTTC. It yields the protein CASRRTSGDYNEQFF. Full variable domain (remainder filled in from reference TRBV7-2 and TRBJ2-1): GAGVSQSPSNKVTEKGKDVELRCDPISGHTALYWYRQSLGQGLEFLIYFQGNSAPDKSGLPSDRFSAERTGGSVSTLTIQRTQQEDSAVYLCASRRTSGDYNEQFFGPGTRLTVL.

This chain connects TRBV19 to TRBJ2-7; D is uncertain. The germline V and J ends were trimmed by 5 bases and 6 bases, with 14 bases remaining between them. The CDR3 sequence is 13 residues long. Germline CDR1 LNHDA, CDR2 SQIVND (reference sequence). The CDR3 bases are TGTGCCAGTAGTTGGTGGGCAACGAGCGAGCAGTACTTC. Translating gives CASSWWATSEQYF.

The genes are TRBV7-3 and TRBJ2-3; D possibly corresponds to TRBD1 (6 bases). CDR1 and CDR2 from the germline V gene are SGHTA and FQGTGA. CDR3 length equals 14 residues. V lost 4 bases and J 8 bases, leaving 16 bases between the germline ends. Here the CDR3 reads CASSSYRGQTTQYF. The DNA for the CDR3 is TGTGCCAGCAGCTCGTACCGAGGACAGACTACGCAGTATTTT.

V is TRBV16 and J is TRBJ1-5; D not resolved. V was cut by 5 bases and J by 5 bases, with 10 bases left in between. The CDR3 runs to 13 residues. Germline CDR1 and CDR2: KGHSY and FQNENV. CDR3 sequence reads: CASSDRQDQPQHF. The CDR3 bases are TGTGCCAGCAGCGACCGCCAGGATCAGCCCCAGCATTTT.

The J gene is TRBJ1-5, the V gene TRBV5-6, with TRBD1 matching over 7 bases. In germline, CDR1 is SGHDT, CDR2 YYEEEE. This CDR3 has 15 amino acids. J was trimmed by 7 bases and V by 0 bases; bases with no gene match: 7. The CDR3 loop reads CASSLERGLGQPQHF. CDR3 nucleotide sequence: TGTGCCAGCAGCTTGGAAAGGGGGCTGGGGCAGCCCCAGCATTTT.

The J gene is TRBJ1-2, the V gene TRBV5-1; 7 bases are a match to TRBD1. The ends lost 4 bases at V and 3 bases at J; junction bases unmatched: 3. Germline CDR1 is SGHRS and CDR2 is YFSETQ. The CDR3 runs 13 residues. Here the CDR3 reads CASSEGQHYGYTF. The CDR3 coding sequence is TGCGCCAGCAGCGAGGGACAGCACTATGGCTACACCTTC.

This clone was counted between two and nine times. The chain uses TRBV10-3 and TRBJ2-2; 8 bases fit TRBD2. Trimming took 4 bases from V and 2 from J; bases not matched to a gene: 6. The CDR3 consists of 16 residues. Germline-derived CDR1 and CDR2 are ENHRY and SYGVKD. The CDR3 protein is CAISGQAGGNTGELFF. CDR3 nucleotide sequence: TGTGCCATCAGTGGTCAGGCGGGGGGTAACACCGGGGAGCTGTTTTTT.

V gene TRBV16 combines with J gene TRBJ2-7, with D uncertain. Germline loops: CDR1 KGHSY, CDR2 FQNENV. CDR3 length: 16 residues. V lost 2 bases and J 1 base, leaving 15 bases between the germline ends. CDR3 coding DNA: TGTGCCAGCAGCCAACGTCGTACTGCGAGATCCTACGAGCAGTACTTC. It yields the protein CASSQRRTARSYEQYF.

The V and J genes are TRBV11-2 and TRBJ2-2; possible D gene TRBD2, 6 bases. The CDR3 length is 15 residues. Germline assignment: CDR1 SGHAT and CDR2 FQNNGV. Trimming pared 6 bases from V and 1 base from J, leaving 12 bases between. CDR3 coding DNA: TGTGCCAGCAGAGGCAGGCGGGGGAACACCGGGGAGCTGTTTTTT. This gives the protein CASRGRRGNTGELFF.

The chain carries TRBV30 and TRBJ1-5, with TRBD1 as a possible D gene (6 bases). The CDR3 is made up of 13 amino acids. The germline V and J ends were trimmed by 5 bases and 6 bases, with 14 bases remaining between them. Germline V lookup: CDR1 GTSNPN, CDR2 SVGIG (reference sequence). The CDR3 bases are TGTGCCTGGGACGACAGGTTCGGTCAGCCCCAGCATTTT. Translating it yields CAWDDRFGQPQHF.

V and J are TRBV7-8 and TRBJ2-7; D is possibly TRBD1 (5 bases). This CDR3 region has 13 residues. Germline V gene data show CDR1 as SGHVS and CDR2 as FQNEAQ. V was pared by 1 base and J by 5 bases, with 9 bases between. CDR3 protein: CASSLGLDNEQYF. The CDR3 nucleotides are TGTGCCAGCAGCTTAGGGTTGGACAACGAGCAGTACTTC.

The chain joins TRBV6-5 to TRBJ2-3; a possible D gene is TRBD1 (6 bases). Trimming left V 5 bases short and J 0 bases short, with 12 bases between. This CDR3 spans 15 amino acids. From germline, CDR1 is MNHEY and CDR2 SVGAGI. Here the CDR3 reads CASSRDMDSTDTQYF. CDR3 bases: TGTGCCAGCAGTCGGGACATGGATAGCACAGATACGCAGTATTTT.

The chain uses TRBV5-1 and TRBJ2-3; 7 bases fit TRBD1. The V segment lost 5 bases and the J segment 2 bases; nucleotides outside the gene matches: 8. This CDR3 contains 15 residues. CDR1 and CDR2 (germline): SGHRS, YFSETQ. The CDR3 is CASRQQGTITDTQYF. CDR3 in DNA: TGCGCCAGCAGGCAACAGGGGACGATCACAGATACGCAGTATTTT.

The sample holds a few counts of this clone. At one of its ends the junction is not consistent with the germline gene, which may arise from a read error. The chain joins TRBV7-7 to TRBJ2-7; 12 positions agree with TRBD2. The germline V gene encodes CDR1 SSHAT and CDR2 FNYEAQ (reference sequence). The CDR3 extends over 14 amino acids. The CDR3 DNA reads TGTGCTAGCAGCTCGCTAGCGGGGGGGGGAGAGCAGTACTTC. It specifies CASSSLAGGGEQYF. Using reference TRBV7-7 and TRBJ2-7 for the parts outside the CDR3, the full variable domain is GAGVSQSPRYKVTKRGQDVTLRCDPISSHATLYWYQQALGQGPEFLTYFNYEAQPDKSGLPSDRFSAERPEGSISTLTIQRTEQRDSAMYRCASSSLAGGGEQYFGPGTRLTVT.

The chain recombines TRBV7-2 with TRBJ2-7; tentatively, D is TRBD2 (5 bases). The CDR3 has 15 amino acids. Per the germline V gene, CDR1 is SGHTA and CDR2 is FQGNSA. The germline V and J ends were trimmed by 1 base and 0 bases, with 10 bases remaining between them. CDR3 in amino acids: CASSLGTGSSYEQYF. The CDR3 DNA reads TGTGCCAGCAGCTTAGGGACGGGGTCCTCCTACGAGCAGTACTTC.

V gene TRBV9 combines with J gene TRBJ2-1; 7 positions agree with TRBD2. Germline-derived CDR1 and CDR2 are SGDLS and YYNGEE. The V segment lost 4 bases and the J segment 9 bases; nucleotides outside the gene matches: 7. The CDR3 has 13 residues. The CDR3 loop reads CASSYTSEGEQFF. In DNA form, the CDR3 reads TGTGCCAGCAGCTATACTAGCGAAGGTGAGCAGTTCTTC.

CDR3 sequence: CASSLRHREGETQYF. CDR3 bases: TGTGCCAGCAGCTTAAGACATAGGGAGGGAGAGACCCAGTACTTC. This sequence joins TRBV7-3 and TRBJ2-5; TRBD2 agrees at 7 bases. Per germline, CDR1 SGHTA and CDR2 FQGTGA. There are 15 residues in the CDR3. J lost 4 bases, V lost 1 base, and 6 bases had no gene match.

The V gene is TRBV19, the J gene TRBJ2-5, with 11 bases fitting TRBD2. In germline, CDR1 is LNHDA, CDR2 SQIVND (reference sequence). The V and J ends lost 3 bases and 5 bases, in that order; junction bases with no gene match: 8. This CDR3 comprises 16 residues. The CDR3 loop is CASSIAGSGGAETQYF. The CDR3 DNA is TGTGCCAGTAGTATCGCGGGTAGCGGGGGGGCCGAGACCCAGTACTTC.

The chain is built from TRBV6-6 and TRBJ2-7; 9 bases agree with TRBD2. The CDR3 totals 16 residues. Per germline, CDR1 MNHNY and CDR2 SVGAGI (reference sequence). The junction had 16 bases not matched to a gene; V was cut back by 6 bases and J by 7 bases. This CDR3 reads CASRSSGVAGEGEQYF. CDR3 coding DNA: TGTGCCAGCAGGTCTTCAGGGGTAGCGGGAGAGGGTGAGCAGTACTTC.

The chain uses TRBV7-2 and TRBJ2-5; 9 nucleotides line up with TRBD1. V dropped 5 bases and J dropped 1; count of bases not matched to a gene: 11. This CDR3 is 17 amino acids long. Germline-derived CDR1 and CDR2 are SGHTA and FQGNSA. The CDR3 loop is CASSPRGTGTLQETQYF. For the CDR3, the DNA is TGTGCCAGCAGCCCCCGGGGGACAGGGACACTCCAAGAGACCCAGTACTTC.

The chain couples TRBV4-1 to TRBJ1-1, with TRBD1 as a possible D gene (6 bases). CDR1 is MGHRA and CDR2 is YSYEKL in the germline V gene. CDR3 length equals 15 residues. Trimming stripped 0 bases from V and 0 bases from J, with 8 bases between. CDR3: CASSQDRDMNTEAFF. In DNA, the CDR3 is TGCGCCAGCAGCCAAGATCGGGACATGAACACTGAAGCTTTCTTT.

The chain recombines TRBV7-9 with TRBJ1-4; D ambiguous. The CDR3 has 15 amino acids. Germline CDR1 is SEHNR and CDR2 is FQNEAQ (reference sequence). V gave up 1 base and J gave up 5 bases, with 11 bases separating them. Written as DNA, the CDR3 is TGTGCCAGCAGCTTAGAGGTCAGGATAAATGAAAAACTGTTTTTT. Translating gives CASSLEVRINEKLFF.

The rearrangement uses TRBV4-1 and TRBJ1-2, with 10 bases identical to TRBD1. CDR3 length equals 13 residues. After removal of 4 bases from V and 8 bases from J, the junction contained 4 bases not matched to a gene. The germline V gene encodes CDR1 MGHRA and CDR2 YSYEKL. The CDR3 here is CASSPGTGDGYTF. CDR3 coding DNA: TGCGCCAGCAGCCCCGGGACAGGGGACGGCTACACCTTC.